This TCR beta chain was sequenced during a study of T cell responses to AZD1222 COVID-19 vaccine. The study, taken as a whole, reports: Once two AZD1222 doses were given, Spike-specific TCR breadth and depth went up. Only a handful of AZD1222 recipients, about six in all, had baseline seropositivity.

Profiling relied on immunoSEQ multiplex PCR, and the TCRdb table lists in-frame clones only, not all of them. Of around 99,000 clones in the sample, about 92% are singletons; the top ten hold 12%. A remark on this clone: No antigen is known for it.

Germline CDR1 is WSHSY and CDR2 is SAAADI. J gave up 3 bases and V 6 bases, and 6 bases lay outside the gene matches. CDR3 length: 15 residues. V is TRBV10-2 and J is TRBJ2-2; TRBD2 matches 8 bases. Sample: peripheral blood, taken on day 0 of AZD1222 vaccination. The TCR sequence derives from an adult in good health. CDR3 DNA: TGCGCCAGCAGGTTAGCGGGAATAGACACCGGGGAGCTGTTTTTT. It translates to CASRLAGIDTGELFF.